A selection of T cell receptor beta chains follows, all from one sample in a study of T cell changes during pregnancy in multiple sclerosis. Sequencing used immunoSEQ multiplex PCR; TCRdb keeps in-frame clones, though not all of them. The sample has 40,000 to 60,000 clones; around 90% are singletons. This material consisted of peripheral blood, taken in the first trimester of pregnancy. These receptors were taken from a female donor in good health, enrolled as a control in a pregnancy study. CDR3s include the opening cysteine and the closing phenylalanine or tryptophan. Each record gives: D gene, J gene, clone size, V gene, CDR3 length, CDR3 DNA, CDR3 protein. A D gene is named only where the DNA matches it firmly. The size field is filled for only some rows; it gives once, few, many or a size class.

TRBD1 TRBJ1-5 . TRBV5-4 13 TGTGCCAGCAGCTCAGGACAGGGTCTACCCCAGCATTTT CASSSGQGLPQHF
TRBD1 TRBJ1-4 . TRBV18 18 TGTGCCAGCTCACCATTTTCGACGGGACAGGGTCTTGGGGAAAAACTGTTTTTT CASSPFSTGQGLGEKLFF
TRBD2 TRBJ2-3 . TRBV5-1 16 TGCGCCAGCAGCTTGAACCCTAGCGGGGTCACAGATACGCAGTATTTT CASSLNPSGVTDTQYF
TRBD1 TRBJ1-1 . TRBV7-2 16 TGTGCCAGCAGCCGGTCGGACAGGGGACGAAGCACTGAAGCTTTCTTT CASSRSDRGRSTEAFF
. TRBJ1-6 . TRBV5-1 13 TGCGCCAGCAGCCTTTCCCCTTTTTCACCCCTCCACTTT CASSLSPFSPLHF
. TRBJ1-5 few TRBV6-1 14 TGTGCCAGCAGTGTTACTGATAGCAATCAGCCCCAGCATTTT CASSVTDSNQPQHF
TRBD1 TRBJ2-3 . TRBV28 16 TGTGCCAGCAGTTTACTACGGGACAGGGCCACAGATACGCAGTATTTT CASSLLRDRATDTQYF
TRBD2 TRBJ2-3 . TRBV7-3 15 TGTGCCAGCAGCCTGGGTGGGGGGGAGTCAGATACGCAGTATTTT CASSLGGGESDTQYF
TRBD2 TRBJ2-7 . TRBV7-2 19 TGTGCCAGCAGCTTAAGGCTTGGACTAGCGGGAGGTCCCTCCTACGAGCAGTACTTC CASSLRLGLAGGPSYEQYF
. TRBJ2-7 . TRBV11-2 13 TGTGCCAGCACAAAATACAAGGGGGGGCAGCAGTACTTC CASTKYKGGQQYF
. TRBJ2-2 . TRBV19 15 TGTGCCAGTAGGGCATGGACAGCGAACACCGGGGAGCTGTTTTTT CASRAWTANTGELFF
TRBD1 TRBJ2-7 . TRBV14 14 TGTGCCAGCAGCCCCTATCGGACAGGGGGCGAGCAGTACTTC CASSPYRTGGEQYF
. TRBJ2-1 once TRBV5-1 14 TGCGCCAGCAGCCACGGCTATATGGGGGGTGAGCAGTTCTTC CASSHGYMGGEQFF
. TRBJ2-7 . TRBV7-8 16 TGTGCCAGCAGCTTCAAACAGGGACGCTCCTCCTACGAGCAGTACTTC CASSFKQGRSSYEQYF
. TRBJ2-1 . TRBV5-1 17 TGCGCCAGCAGCTTGTTCGTCGGTACTAGCTCCTACAATGAGCAGTTCTTC CASSLFVGTSSYNEQFF
TRBD2 TRBJ2-1 few TRBV7-8 15 TGTGCCAGCAGCCCTACGCGGGGGGCCTACAATGAGCAGTTCTTC CASSPTRGAYNEQFF
. TRBJ1-3 . TRBV5-1 13 TGCGCCAGCAACAGTGGAACTGGAAACACCATATATTTT CASNSGTGNTIYF